What follows are 28 T cell receptor beta chains derived from one specimen sequenced in a study of cytomegalovirus exposure and HLA in healthy donors. Use of 60 Vbeta and 13 Jbeta primers characterized the PCR. The protocol was immunoSEQ multiplex PCR, while the TCRdb copy is restricted to in-frame clones and leaves out a portion. The table records about 130,000 clones, around three quarters of them present only once. Input material: PBMCs. The receptors shown here come from a young man in good health.

This chain joins TRBV5-1 and TRBJ2-5, with 10 nucleotides matching TRBD2. The last part of the DNA fits TRBJ2-7 better; the J call may be wrong. Germline assignment: CDR1 SGHRS and CDR2 YFSETQ. CDR3 length: 15 amino acids. CDR3 sequence reads: CASSLPSGRSGEQYF. The DNA of the CDR3 is TGCGCCAGCAGCCTCCCTAGCGGGAGATCAGGCGAGCAGTACTTC.

The chain recombines TRBV27 with TRBJ1-1; a possible D gene is TRBD1 (5 bases). The V end lost 1 base, the J end lost 3 bases, and 12 bases lay between the germline ends. This CDR3 contains 15 residues. Germline V gene lookup returns CDR1 MNHEY and CDR2 SMNVEV (reference sequence). The CDR3 reads CASSLLGGWDTEAFF. CDR3 DNA: TGTGCCAGCAGTTTATTGGGGGGATGGGACACTGAAGCTTTCTTT.

This clone was seen more than once but under ten times. The same CDR3 can be traced to other DNA sequences in this sample. V and J are TRBV6-5 and TRBJ2-3; D possibly corresponds to TRBD2 (5 bases). The CDR3 sequence is 13 residues long. Germline V gene data show CDR1 as MNHEY and CDR2 as SVGAGI. The V end was cut by 5 bases, the J end by 2 bases, with 8 bases between. This CDR3 is CASSRGFTDTQYF. The CDR3 DNA sequence: TGTGCCAGCAGTCGGGGATTCACAGATACGCAGTATTTT.

This chain connects TRBV6-5 to TRBJ2-3, with D possibly TRBD2 on 6 matching bases. Germline V gene sequence: CDR1 MNHEY, CDR2 SVGAGI. The CDR3 spans 12 residues. V was clipped by 0 bases and J by 10 bases, with 8 bases between them. The DNA of the CDR3 is TGTGCCAGCAGTTACTCTGGGGAGGCGCAGTATTTT. Protein product: CASSYSGEAQYF.

This chain links TRBV4-1 with TRBJ1-3, with D tentatively TRBD1 (6 bases). The CDR3 runs 17 residues. Germline V CDR1 and CDR2: MGHRA, YSYEKL. V was pared by 3 bases and J by 9 bases, with 24 bases between. The CDR3 loop is CASSHASHRDTGATIYF. The CDR3 bases are TGCGCCAGCAGCCACGCTTCCCATCGGGACACAGGCGCCACCATATATTTT.

The chain has TRBV5-1 and TRBJ2-4; D gene ambiguous. Germline values: CDR1 SGHRS, CDR2 YFSETQ. V lost 4 bases, J lost 1 base, and 18 bases lay in between. This CDR3 contains 17 residues. The DNA for the CDR3 is TGCGCCAGCAGCCCCGCGCCAGGTTGGGTCGCCAAAAACATTCAGTACTTC. This sequence encodes CASSPAPGWVAKNIQYF.

The rearrangement links TRBV28 to TRBJ1-1; D is undetermined. The CDR3 is 16 residues long. Trimming removed 1 base from V and 0 bases from J, with 12 bases in between. Germline V gives CDR1 MDHEN, CDR2 SYDVKM. DNA for the CDR3: TGTGCCAGCAGTTTATCGCGAAAAGATATGAACACTGAAGCTTTCTTT. This encodes CASSLSRKDMNTEAFF.

The genes are TRBV28 and TRBJ1-5; no definite D call. Germline assignment: CDR1 MDHEN and CDR2 SYDVKM. The CDR3 spans 17 residues. V lost 5 bases, J lost 7 bases, and 24 bases lay in between. CDR3 coding DNA: TGTGCCAGCAGTCCGACCCGGCCAGGTGGGTTACGACAGCCCCAGCATTTT. Its protein is CASSPTRPGGLRQPQHF.

The chain has TRBV5-1 and TRBJ2-4, with 7 nucleotides matching TRBD2. The CDR3 contains 15 residues. The junction had 10 bases not matched to a gene; V was cut back by 4 bases and J by 6 bases. The germline CDR1 and CDR2 sequences are SGHRS and YFSETQ. The DNA for the CDR3 is TGCGCCAGCAGCGGAGGGGACTACCAGGGAAACATTCAGTACTTC. Translated: CASSGGDYQGNIQYF.

The chain is built from TRBV15 and TRBJ1-1; 7 nucleotides match TRBD1. Looked up from germline, CDR1 is LNHNV and CDR2 is YYDKDF (reference sequence). CDR3 size: 15 residues. V lost 3 bases and J lost 1; bases outside the gene matches: 5. The chain's CDR3 is CATSRRQGTNTEAFF. In nucleotides, the CDR3 is TGTGCCACCAGCAGGCGACAGGGAACGAACACTGAAGCTTTCTTT.

The rearrangement uses TRBV19 and TRBJ2-7; a possible D gene is TRBD2 (5 bases). The V gene's germline CDR1 is LNHDA and CDR2 SQIVND (reference sequence). The CDR3 runs to 12 residues. V was shortened by 1 base and J by 6 bases, with 7 bases between the two germline ends. The CDR3 spells CASSIGSGEQYF. CDR3 bases: TGTGCCAGTAGTATAGGGAGCGGCGAGCAGTACTTC.

This clone was detected a few times. This chain uses TRBV30 with TRBJ2-7; 12 bases are a match to TRBD2. V lost 3 bases, J lost 9 bases, and 12 bases stayed unmatched. The CDR3 spans 15 residues. Germline-derived CDR1 and CDR2 are GTSNPN and SVGIG (reference sequence). CDR3 DNA sequence: TGTGCCTGGAGCCCACTAGCGGGAGGTTTCTGGGGGCAGTACTTC. This codes for CAWSPLAGGFWGQYF.

The CDR3 nucleotides read TGTGCCAGCAGCTCCCGCGGTGGGGGCCCCTACGAGCAGTACTTC. Translating it yields CASSSRGGGPYEQYF. The V gene is TRBV11-2, the J gene TRBJ2-7; D is perhaps TRBD1 (6 bases). Per germline, CDR1 SGHAT and CDR2 FQNNGV. V was pared by 4 bases and J by 2 bases, with 15 bases between. This CDR3 contains 15 residues.

The rearrangement joins TRBV7-8 to TRBJ2-3; D possibly corresponds to TRBD1 (6 bases). This CDR3 has 17 residues. Germline V lookup: CDR1 SGHVS, CDR2 FQNEAQ. Deletions cut 3 bases from V and 5 bases from J, with 21 bases between. DNA of the CDR3: TGTGCCAGCAGCTTGTCGTGGCCTACCCTCAGGGGAGATACGCAGTATTTT. This gives the protein CASSLSWPTLRGDTQYF. Drawing the rest from reference TRBV7-8 and TRBJ2-3, the complete variable domain is GAGVSQSPRYKVAKRGQDVALRCDPISGHVSLFWYQQALGQGPEFLTYFQNEAQLDKSGLPSDRFFAERPEGSVSTLKIQRTQQEDSAVYLCASSLSWPTLRGDTQYFGPGTRLTVL.

The gene calls are TRBV5-1 and TRBJ2-1; 10 nucleotides align to TRBD2. CDR1 SGHRS and CDR2 YFSETQ come from the germline V gene. Unmatched junction bases numbered 3, after V lost 1 base and J lost 5 bases. This CDR3 has 15 amino acids. The CDR3, as DNA: TGCGCCAGCAGCTTGAAGCGGGAGGGAAACAATGAGCAGTTCTTC. Protein product: CASSLKREGNNEQFF.

V is TRBV18 and J is TRBJ2-5; a weak D match, TRBD2 (6 bases). The V end was cut by 3 bases, the J end by 4 bases, with 18 bases between. The germline gives CDR1 KGHSH, CDR2 LQKENI. The CDR3 has 16 amino acids. CDR3 protein: CASSPRAGPTGETQYF. The CDR3 DNA follows: TGTGCCAGCTCACCCCGGGCGGGACCCACCGGAGAGACCCAGTACTTC.

The chain links TRBV4-1 to TRBJ1-2; D remains ambiguous. The CDR3 spans 16 residues. CDR1 is MGHRA and CDR2 is YSYEKL in the germline V gene. Between the trimmed V and J ends, which lost 4 bases and 0 bases, there was a span of 15 bases. CDR3 DNA sequence: TGCGCCAGCAGCCTATTAGCCGAGGGATCTAACTATGGCTACACCTTC. Amino acid sequence: CASSLLAEGSNYGYTF.

V usage is TRBV7-3 and J usage is TRBJ2-1; TRBD2 aligns across 7 bases. The CDR3 contains 17 residues. The V gene's germline CDR1 is SGHTA and CDR2 FQGTGA. V shed 4 bases, J shed 9 bases, and the junction held 18 bases outside the gene matches. The CDR3 spells CASSSYIAGKDPGEQFF. The CDR3 DNA sequence: TGTGCCAGCAGCTCCTACATAGCGGGTAAGGACCCCGGTGAGCAGTTCTTC.

This clone was counted only a few times. The rearrangement uses TRBV25-1 and TRBJ1-6; possible D gene TRBD1, 5 bases. Germline V gene lookup returns CDR1 MGHDK and CDR2 SYGVNS. The CDR3 is 15 residues long. The V end was cut by 3 bases, the J end by 6 bases, with 12 bases between. The CDR3 nucleotides are TGTGCCAGCAGTGATGGGCTGGGGCGTAATTCACCCCTCCACTTT. Protein: CASSDGLGRNSPLHF.

The chain combines TRBV4-1 with TRBJ2-1; TRBD2 matches at 11 bases. The CDR3 extends over 17 amino acids. From germline, CDR1 is MGHRA and CDR2 YSYEKL. J lost 7 bases, V lost 4 bases, and 12 bases had no gene match. The CDR3: CASSPRTSGSNGNEQFF. CDR3 sequence (DNA): TGCGCCAGCAGCCCTAGGACTAGCGGGTCTAATGGGAATGAGCAGTTCTTC.

The CDR3 spells CASSLRPGQPADTQYF. The CDR3 DNA reads as TGTGCCAGCAGCTTAAGGCCGGGACAGCCAGCAGATACGCAGTATTTT. The V call is TRBV7-3, the J call TRBJ2-3; 7 bases agree with TRBD1. With 1 base clipped from V and 4 bases from J, the junction kept 8 bases outside the gene matches. Per germline, CDR1 SGHTA and CDR2 FQGTGA. This CDR3 contains 16 residues. The variable domain in full, with the rest retrieved from reference TRBV7-3 and TRBJ2-3, is GAGVSQTPSNKVTEKGKYVELRCDPISGHTALYWYRQSLGQGPEFLIYFQGTGAADDSGLPNDRFFAVRPEGSVSTLKIQRTERGDSAVYLCASSLRPGQPADTQYFGPGTRLTVL.

This clone was observed once. The rearrangement joins TRBV18 to TRBJ1-1; no definite D call. The CDR3 spans 14 residues. Trimming pared 0 bases from V and 1 base from J, leaving 6 bases between. CDR1 is KGHSH and CDR2 is LQKENI in the germline V gene. As DNA, the CDR3 is TGTGCCAGCTCACCACCGATCGGGAACACTGAAGCTTTCTTT. It yields the protein CASSPPIGNTEAFF.

This chain joins TRBV5-6 and TRBJ2-1; 8 bases are a match to TRBD2. CDR1 and CDR2 from the germline V gene are SGHDT and YYEEEE. With 0 bases clipped from V and 2 bases from J, the junction kept 4 bases outside the gene matches. The CDR3 loop spans 16 amino acids. The CDR3 here is CASSLDRGLAYNEQFF. CDR3 bases: TGTGCCAGCAGCTTGGATAGGGGACTAGCCTACAATGAGCAGTTCTTC. Together with reference TRBV5-6 and TRBJ2-1, the CDR3 gives the full variable domain: DAGVTQSPTHLIKTRGQQVTLRCSPKSGHDTVSWYQQALGQGPQFIFQYYEEEERQRGNFPDRFSGHQFPNYSSELNVNALLLGDSALYLCASSLDRGLAYNEQFFGPGTRLTVL.

In its sample, this clone was seen a few times. The V gene is TRBV19, the J gene TRBJ2-1; TRBD2 agrees at 7 bases. The CDR3 length is 14 residues. Trimming took 6 bases from V and 2 from J; bases not matched to a gene: 4. The V gene's germline CDR1 is LNHDA and CDR2 SQIVND (reference sequence). DNA of the CDR3: TGTGCCAGTAGACCAGCGGGGCCCTACAATGAGCAGTTCTTC. Translation: CASRPAGPYNEQFF.

The gene calls are TRBV7-9 and TRBJ2-1, with 10 bases aligning to TRBD2. Per germline, CDR1 SEHNR and CDR2 FQNEAQ (reference sequence). V shed 4 bases, J shed 5 bases, and the junction held 5 bases outside the gene matches. There are 15 residues in the CDR3. CDR3 nucleotide sequence: TGTGCCAGCAGCTCCCGGACTAGCGGTCACAATGAGCAGTTCTTC. It specifies CASSSRTSGHNEQFF.

The chain couples TRBV6-1 to TRBJ2-2, with D possibly being TRBD2 (5 bases). V was pared by 10 bases and J by 4 bases, with 13 bases between. The CDR3 consists of 13 residues. Germline CDR1 and CDR2: MNHNS and SASEGT. In nucleotides, the CDR3 is TGTGCCACTATAGCGCCTACCACCGGGGAGCTGTTTTTT. It yields the protein CATIAPTTGELFF.

The chain carries TRBV27 and TRBJ2-7; tentatively, D is TRBD1 (6 bases). The ends were cut back, 2 bases at V and 7 bases at J, with 15 bases in the middle. Germline V lookup: CDR1 MNHEY, CDR2 SMNVEV (reference sequence). The CDR3 spans 14 residues. The CDR3 nucleotides read TGTGCCAGCAGTTTAGAATGGGGGCGCGGGGAGCAGTACTTC. Translated, it gives CASSLEWGRGEQYF.

The chain carries TRBV27 and TRBJ2-1; TRBD2 agrees at 8 bases. The junction had 9 bases not matched to a gene; V was cut back by 4 bases and J by 10 bases. CDR1 and CDR2 (germline): MNHEY, SMNVEV (reference sequence). CDR3 length equals 14 residues. CDR3 protein: CASSSVAGTSEQFF. Written as DNA, the CDR3 is TGTGCCAGCAGTTCGGTAGCGGGAACATCAGAGCAGTTCTTC.